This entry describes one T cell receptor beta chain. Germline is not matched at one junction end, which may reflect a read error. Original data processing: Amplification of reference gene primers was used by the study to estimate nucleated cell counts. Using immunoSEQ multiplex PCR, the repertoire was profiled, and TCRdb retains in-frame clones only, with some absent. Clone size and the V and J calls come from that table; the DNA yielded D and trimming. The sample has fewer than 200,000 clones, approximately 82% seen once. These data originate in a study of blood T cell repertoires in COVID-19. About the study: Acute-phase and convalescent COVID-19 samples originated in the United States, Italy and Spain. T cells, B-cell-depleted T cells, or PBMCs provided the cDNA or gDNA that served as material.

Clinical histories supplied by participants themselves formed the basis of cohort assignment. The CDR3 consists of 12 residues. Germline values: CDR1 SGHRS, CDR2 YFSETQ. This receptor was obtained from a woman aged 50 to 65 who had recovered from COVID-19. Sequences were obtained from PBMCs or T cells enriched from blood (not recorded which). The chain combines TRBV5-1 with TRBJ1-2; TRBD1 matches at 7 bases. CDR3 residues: CASRESGGRPLF. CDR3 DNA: TGCGCCAGCCGCGAATCAGGGGGGCGACCCCTCTTC.